The 14 T cell receptor beta chains given below trace back to one sample, sequenced in a study of regulatory T cells in long-lasting Graves disease. Time point in this sample: newly diagnosed GD, antithyroid drugs for less than 3 months. Extracted RNA from PBMCs served as the source of the TCR library. Construction of the TCR beta libraries employed iRepertoire HTBI primers in conjunction with Arm-PCR of CDR3 regions. TCRdb recomputed calls from the multiplex PCR reads with MiXCR, one row per CDR3 protein. The repertoire holds over 500,000 distinct CDR3 sequences, with roughly 15% as singletons. The same data also went into a second study, on T cells in Graves' hyperthyroidism and ophthalmopathy.

The sample in question was peripheral blood mononuclear cells (PBMCs), obtained at new diagnosis, from a patient treated with antithyroid drugs. Receptors were obtained from a man between 18 and 35 years old with Graves disease.

At least ten counts were recorded for this clonotype. This rearrangement joins TRBV12-3 or TRBV12-4 to TRBJ1-2; D perhaps matches TRBD1 (6 bases). CDR3 length: 17 residues. V was pared by 7 bases and J by 0 bases, with 21 bases between. The CDR3 sequence is CASTARLQGSSNYGYTF. As DNA, the CDR3 is TGTGCCAGCACCGCGCGTCTCCAGGGGTCCTCTAACTATGGCTACACCTTC.

This clonotype has a count of ten or more. The CDR3 sequence is CAWNGGANYGYTF. As DNA, the CDR3 is TGTGCCTGGAACGGAGGGGCTAACTATGGCTACACCTTC. The genes are TRBV30 and TRBJ1-2; D is possibly TRBD1 (5 bases). Germline V lookup: CDR1 GTSNPN, CDR2 SVGIG (reference sequence). The CDR3 consists of 13 residues. V lost 4 bases, J lost 0 bases, and 9 bases lay in between.

This clonotype showed up many times. This chain uses TRBV5-1 with TRBJ2-7; 9 nucleotides match TRBD1. CDR1 is SGHRS, CDR2 YFSETQ, per germline. V gave up 0 bases and J gave up 4 bases; unmatched junction bases: 5. The CDR3 loop spans 15 amino acids. The CDR3 sequence: CASSLGDRVLYEQYF. The CDR3 DNA sequence: TGCGCCAGCAGCTTGGGGGACAGGGTATTGTACGAGCAGTACTTC.

The DNA for the CDR3 is TGCAGTGCTAGAGGTTGGCCAAGCTCCTACAATGAGCAGTTCTTC. It specifies CSARGWPSSYNEQFF. The J gene is TRBJ2-1, the V gene TRBV20-1, with D unclear. V was clipped by 1 base and J by 0 bases, with 10 bases between them. The germline gives CDR1 DFQATT, CDR2 SNEGSKA (reference sequence). CDR3 length: 15 residues.

This clonotype was observed at least ten times. V is TRBV20-1 and J is TRBJ2-7; D ambiguous. Germline CDR1 DFQATT, CDR2 SNEGSKA (reference sequence). The V end lost 5 bases, the J end lost 2 bases, and 13 bases lay between the germline ends. The CDR3 extends over 13 amino acids. CDR3: CSAPKGRTYEQYF. Written as DNA, the CDR3 is TGCAGTGCTCCAAAGGGAAGAACCTACGAGCAGTACTTC.

This clonotype showed up many times. The gene calls are TRBV6-5 and TRBJ1-1; D unclear. The germline V and J ends were trimmed by 2 bases and 2 bases, with 9 bases remaining between them. In germline, CDR1 is MNHEY, CDR2 SVGAGI. This CDR3 comprises 14 residues. CDR3 coding DNA: TGTGCCAGCAGTTACAGTTCTGCCAACACTGAAGCTTTCTTT. Translation gives CASSYSSANTEAFF.

The sample holds many counts of this clonotype. This chain links TRBV7-8 with TRBJ2-5, with TRBD1 identical over 12 bases. Germline CDR1 reads SGHVS; CDR2 reads FQNEAQ. Germline trimming cut 5 bases from V and 5 bases from J; bases unmatched to any gene: 9. The CDR3 has 16 amino acids. CDR3 DNA: TGTGCCAGCAGCCCATGGGGACAGGGGGCAACGGAGACCCAGTACTTC. This encodes CASSPWGQGATETQYF.

This clonotype showed up many times. The rearrangement joins TRBV2 to TRBJ2-1, with 12 bases matching TRBD2. The junction had 12 bases not matched to a gene; V was cut back by 7 bases and J by 11 bases. The CDR3 is 15 amino acids. The V gene's germline CDR1 is SNHLY and CDR2 FYNNEI. The CDR3 spells CASTGGLAGGQKQFF. CDR3 in DNA: TGTGCCAGCACCGGTGGTCTAGCGGGAGGGCAAAAGCAGTTCTTC.

With respect to this clonotype: A read error may explain this, as a much larger clone is one base away. The chain uses TRBV28 and TRBJ2-3; 9 bases align to TRBD2. The DNA matches TRBJ2-7 better at its end, which makes the J call doubtful. Germline V gene sequence: CDR1 MDHEN, CDR2 SYDVKM. The CDR3 length is 15 residues. CDR3: CASSLGGRVRDEQYF. The CDR3 DNA is TGTGCCAGCAGTTTAGGCGGGAGGGTTAGGGATGAGCAGTACTTC.

At least ten counts were recorded for this clonotype. The chain has TRBV14 and TRBJ2-1; TRBD1 matches at 9 bases. The J segment lost 7 bases and the V segment lost 5 bases, leaving 3 bases of the junction unmatched. CDR1 is SGHDN and CDR2 is FVKESK in the germline V gene. The length of the CDR3 is 13 residues. The CDR3, as DNA: TGTGCCAGCAGCTACGGACAGGGGAATGAGCAGTTCTTC. Translated: CASSYGQGNEQFF.

V usage is TRBV6-1 and J usage is TRBJ1-3; 7 nucleotides match TRBD1. The germline CDR1 and CDR2 sequences are MNHNS and SASEGT. J lost 2 bases, V lost 4 bases, and 8 bases had no gene match. The CDR3 has 16 residues. The CDR3: CASSGDREGPGNTIYF. DNA of the CDR3: TGTGCCAGCAGTGGAGACAGGGAAGGCCCTGGAAACACCATATATTTT.

The chain carries TRBV20-1 and TRBJ2-1; the D is unclear. The CDR3 has 16 residues. V lost 1 base and J lost 5, with 18 bases in between. Germline values: CDR1 DFQATT, CDR2 SNEGSKA (reference sequence). CDR3 amino acids: CSARVPRLETHNEQFF. CDR3 coding DNA: TGCAGTGCTAGAGTTCCGCGACTGGAGACACACAATGAGCAGTTCTTC.

This clonotype showed up just a few times. A single base separates this from a much larger clone, so it may be a read error. The chain combines TRBV2 with TRBJ2-1; D not certain. Germline CDR1 and CDR2: SNHLY and FYNNEI. The CDR3 sequence is 10 residues long. The CDR3 region has the DNA TGTGCCAGCAGTGTGTATGAGCGGTTCTTC. It codes for CASSVYERFF.

This clonotype was seen only a few times. The chain has TRBV29-1 and TRBJ1-2; D is uncertain. Trimming took 6 bases from V and 6 from J, leaving 8 bases between them. CDR1 and CDR2 from the germline V gene are SQVTM and ANQGSEA. The CDR3 runs 10 residues. This chain's CDR3 is CSVEGNGYTF. CDR3 DNA sequence: TGCAGCGTCGAGGGTAATGGCTACACCTTC.